The 27 T cell receptor beta chains below come from one sample, sequenced in a study of CD8+CD57+ T cells in acquired aplastic anemia. Investigators profiled TCR beta VDJ and CDR3 from genomic DNA template. TCRdb reprocessed the reads via MiXCR and lists one record per CDR3 protein. The sample consists of a few hundred thousand distinct CDR3 sequences, under 65% of them appearing once. Sequenced input: sorted CD4+, CD8+, or CD8+CD57+ T cells (not recorded which) from PBMCs. These receptor sequences come from a human donor in good health.

CDR3 nucleotides: TGTGCCAGCAGCGGGCAGGTGAACACCGGGGAGCTGTTTTTT. Its translation: CASSGQVNTGELFF. This rearrangement joins TRBV7-2 to TRBJ2-2; no clear D gene. Trimming stripped 5 bases from V and 1 base from J, with 8 bases between. The CDR3 spans 14 residues. Germline-derived CDR1 and CDR2 are SGHTA and FQGNSA. The full variable domain, its missing parts supplied by reference TRBV7-2 and TRBJ2-2, is GAGVSQSPSNKVTEKGKDVELRCDPISGHTALYWYRQSLGQGLEFLIYFQGNSAPDKSGLPSDRFSAERTGGSVSTLTIQRTQQEDSAVYLCASSGQVNTGELFFGEGSRLTVL.

The chain recombines TRBV24-1 with TRBJ2-2; D possibly corresponds to TRBD2 (5 bases). V was clipped by 9 bases and J by 1 base, with 5 bases between them. The CDR3 is 12 amino acids. Germline V gene lookup returns CDR1 KGHDR and CDR2 SFDVKD. CDR3 region: CATAGNTGELFF. Here the CDR3 DNA reads TGTGCCACCGCGGGGAACACCGGGGAGCTGTTTTTT.

The CDR3, as DNA: TGTGCCACCGTTACGAAAAGCTCCTACAATGAGCAGTTCTTC. It yields the protein CATVTKSSYNEQFF. The chain carries TRBV10-3 and TRBJ2-1; D ambiguous. This CDR3 has 14 residues. V lost 10 bases, J lost 0 bases, and 13 bases lay in between. Germline CDR1 is ENHRY and CDR2 is SYGVKD.

Only a few counts were recorded for this clonotype. The chain carries TRBV7-3 and TRBJ2-7, with 7 bases fitting TRBD1. The CDR3 loop spans 16 amino acids. CDR1 is SGHTA and CDR2 is FQGTGA in the germline V gene. Losses at the gene ends were 6 bases for V and 4 bases for J; bases not matched to a gene: 15. In DNA, the CDR3 is TGTGCCAGCAGTTTCCGCCGGCGACAGGGCTTATACGAGCAGTACTTC. It is translated as CASSFRRRQGLYEQYF.

The chain uses TRBV5-1 and TRBJ2-7; 8 bases are a match to TRBD1. Germline values: CDR1 SGHRS, CDR2 YFSETQ. The CDR3 contains 15 residues. V shed 0 bases and J 1 base; nucleotides not matched to a gene: 3. This chain's CDR3 is CASSLAGTGSYEQYF. The CDR3 DNA reads as TGCGCCAGCAGCTTGGCCGGGACAGGTTCCTACGAGCAGTACTTC.

This clonotype has only one observation. This chain joins TRBV5-1 and TRBJ2-1; D unresolved. This CDR3 is built from 16 residues. The germline V gene has CDR1 SGHRS and CDR2 YFSETQ. The V end was cut by 0 bases, the J end by 8 bases, with 18 bases between. The CDR3 region has the DNA TGCGCCAGCAGCTTGGGGGCCCTCCCACCACACGATGAGCAGTTCTTC. Translation: CASSLGALPPHDEQFF.

The chain combines TRBV7-9 with TRBJ2-7; no reliable D call. Deletions cut 5 bases from V and 6 bases from J, with 11 bases between. Per germline, CDR1 SEHNR and CDR2 FQNEAQ (reference sequence). The CDR3 covers 12 residues. CDR3 protein: CASSRSVVEQYF. CDR3 nucleotide sequence: TGTGCCAGCAGCCGGAGTGTTGTCGAGCAGTACTTC.

V and J are TRBV6-2 or TRBV6-3 and TRBJ2-7, with 12 bases aligning to TRBD1. Germline V lookup: CDR1 MNHEY, CDR2 SVGEGT. J was trimmed by 1 base and V by 6 bases; bases with no gene match: 4. The CDR3 sequence is 15 residues long. DNA for the CDR3: TGTGCCAGCAGCACGGGACAGGGGGCATCCTACGAGCAGTACTTC. Amino acid sequence: CASSTGQGASYEQYF.

In this sample, this clonotype turned up many times. The chain carries TRBV29-1 and TRBJ2-7, with D unresolved. Germline V lookup: CDR1 SQVTM, CDR2 ANQGSEA. The CDR3 sequence is 13 residues long. V was trimmed by 2 bases and J by 4 bases, leaving 12 bases between them. CDR3 nucleotide sequence: TGCAGCGTTGAATATGTTTTGGGGTACGAGCAGTACTTC. Its translation: CSVEYVLGYEQYF.

This chain connects TRBV20-1 to TRBJ2-1, with 14 bases identical to TRBD2. The CDR3 runs to 15 residues. V trimming: 1 base; J trimming: 5 bases; junction bases outside the gene matches: 1. From germline, CDR1 is DFQATT and CDR2 SNEGSKA (reference sequence). The CDR3 DNA is TGCAGTGCTAGAGGACTAGCGGGGGGGCACAATGAGCAGTTCTTC. Protein sequence: CSARGLAGGHNEQFF.

J is TRBJ2-1 and V is TRBV24-1; D is unresolved. The CDR3 runs 15 residues. Deletions cut 3 bases from V and 3 bases from J, with 11 bases between. Germline V gives CDR1 KGHDR, CDR2 SFDVKD. The CDR3 here is CATSDGGVVYNEQFF. The CDR3 nucleotides are TGTGCCACCAGTGATGGTGGGGTGGTCTACAATGAGCAGTTCTTC.

The chain uses TRBV29-1 and TRBJ1-1; no definite D call. The CDR3 sequence is 11 residues long. Trimming pared 7 bases from V and 5 bases from J, leaving 11 bases between. The germline V gene has CDR1 SQVTM and CDR2 ANQGSEA. The CDR3 sequence: CSGGGSTEAFF. The CDR3 nucleotides read TGCAGCGGGGGTGGGAGTACTGAAGCTTTCTTT.

This clonotype was observed a handful of times. The chain recombines TRBV12-3 or TRBV12-4 with TRBJ2-7, with D maybe TRBD2 (6 bases). Trimming shortened V by 6 bases and J by 0 bases, and 12 bases separated the two germline ends. The CDR3 spans 14 residues. The CDR3 spells CASSSGDFSYEQYF. The DNA for the CDR3 is TGTGCCAGCAGCTCGGGGGACTTCTCCTACGAGCAGTACTTC.

The chain combines TRBV20-1 with TRBJ2-5, with a weak D call TRBD2 (6 bases). The V end lost 8 bases, the J end lost 0 bases, and 13 bases lay between the germline ends. From germline, CDR1 is DFQATT and CDR2 SNEGSKA (reference sequence). The CDR3 runs 13 residues. CDR3 nucleotides: TGCAGTTCACGGAGGGGATACCAAGAGACCCAGTACTTC. This encodes CSSRRGYQETQYF.

The V call is TRBV29-1, the J call TRBJ2-7; 11 positions agree with TRBD2. The germline V gene encodes CDR1 SQVTM and CDR2 ANQGSEA. V was pared by 2 bases and J by 5 bases, with 14 bases of the junction left unmatched. CDR3 size: 17 residues. CDR3 in amino acids: CSVELGTPSGRSHEQYF. The CDR3 DNA sequence: TGCAGCGTTGAATTGGGAACACCTAGCGGGAGGTCCCACGAGCAGTACTTC.

This chain connects TRBV11-3 to TRBJ2-1; D not certain. The V end lost 5 bases, the J end lost 8 bases, and 10 bases lay between the germline ends. CDR3 length: 12 residues. CDR1 SGHNT and CDR2 YENEEA come from the germline V gene. In nucleotides, the CDR3 is TGTGCCAGCAGCGCAGGTCCAGATGAGCAGTTCTTC. Translated, it gives CASSAGPDEQFF.

This clonotype was observed many times. The CDR3 loop reads CSLRDNYGYTF. The CDR3 coding sequence is TGCAGCCTCCGGGACAACTATGGCTACACCTTC. The chain employs TRBV29-1 and TRBJ1-2, with a weak D call TRBD1 (5 bases). V shed 8 bases and J shed 2 bases, with 9 bases lying between them. Germline lookup yields CDR1 SQVTM and CDR2 ANQGSEA. This CDR3 comprises 11 residues.

There are many counts of this clonotype. CDR3 coding DNA: TGTGCCAGCAGTTTTAAGCGGGAGGGCCTCTACAATGAGCAGTTCTTC. Protein sequence: CASSFKREGLYNEQFF. The chain has TRBV12-3 or TRBV12-4 and TRBJ2-1, with 10 bases fitting TRBD2. CDR3 length: 16 amino acids. V lost 3 bases, J lost 3 bases, and 5 bases stayed unmatched.

This clonotype was recorded only once. V usage is TRBV10-3 and J usage is TRBJ2-1, with 9 nucleotides matching TRBD2. The V gene's germline CDR1 is ENHRY and CDR2 SYGVKD. J gave up 3 bases and V 4 bases, and 4 bases lay outside the gene matches. The CDR3 has 15 amino acids. This CDR3 reads CAISAREGIYNEQFF. The CDR3, as DNA: TGTGCCATCAGTGCGCGGGAGGGGATCTACAATGAGCAGTTCTTC.

This clonotype has a handful of counts. The V and J genes are TRBV20-1 and TRBJ2-7; possible D gene TRBD2, 6 bases. CDR3 length: 17 residues. CDR1 and CDR2 (germline): DFQATT, SNEGSKA (reference sequence). Trimming cost V 5 bases and J 1 base, with 24 bases left between them. The CDR3, as DNA: TGCAGTGCTTGGGGCGGAGGGATCCCGGGGTCTTCCTACGAGCAGTACTTC. As protein: CSAWGGGIPGSSYEQYF.

This chain links TRBV7-9 with TRBJ2-3, with unresolved D. The CDR3 runs to 15 residues. V was trimmed by 5 bases and J by 2 bases, leaving 14 bases between them. CDR1 and CDR2 from the germline V gene are SEHNR and FQNEAQ (reference sequence). Here the CDR3 reads CASSLTLSNTDTQYF. CDR3 in DNA: TGTGCCAGCAGCCTCACTCTGTCGAACACAGATACGCAGTATTTT.

There are many counts of this clonotype. V usage is TRBV5-5 and J usage is TRBJ2-3; weak D call: TRBD1 (5 bases). Per the germline V gene, CDR1 is SGHKS and CDR2 is YYEKEE (reference sequence). The CDR3 has 17 amino acids. Trimming stripped 4 bases from V and 2 bases from J, with 20 bases between. The CDR3 spells CASSSPDRTPITDTQYF. In nucleotides, the CDR3 is TGTGCCAGCAGCAGCCCAGATAGGACACCTATCACAGATACGCAGTATTTT.

The V and J genes are TRBV10-3 and TRBJ2-6; TRBD1 is a possible D gene (5 bases). Germline CDR1 and CDR2: ENHRY and SYGVKD. The CDR3 length is 15 residues. Trimming pared 8 bases from V and 0 bases from J, leaving 11 bases between. This CDR3 reads CAISTEPSGANVLTF. For the CDR3, the DNA is TGTGCCATCTCGACAGAGCCCTCTGGGGCCAACGTCCTGACTTTC.

At least ten counts were recorded for this clonotype. The V gene is TRBV20-1, the J gene TRBJ2-7; 11 nucleotides line up with TRBD1. J lost 3 bases, V lost 5 bases, and 9 bases had no gene match. Per germline, CDR1 DFQATT and CDR2 SNEGSKA (reference sequence). This CDR3 comprises 15 residues. For the CDR3, the DNA is TGCAGTGCTCCCCCCGTGGACAGGGGGCTCTACGAGCAGTACTTC. This sequence encodes CSAPPVDRGLYEQYF.

The chain recombines TRBV10-2 with TRBJ2-7, with D perhaps TRBD2 (6 bases). V was clipped by 6 bases and J by 6 bases, with 18 bases between them. The CDR3 totals 14 residues. Germline CDR1 reads WSHSY; CDR2 reads SAAADI. CDR3 region: CASSATSPEGEQYF. Here the CDR3 DNA reads TGCGCCAGCAGCGCGACATCTCCGGAGGGCGAGCAGTACTTC.

On this clonotype itself: This sequence may be a read error, since a much larger clone differs from it by one base. V gene TRBV7-9 combines with J gene TRBJ2-6, with D possibly being TRBD1 (5 bases). The CDR3 length is 16 residues. The germline CDR1 and CDR2 sequences are SEHNR and FQNEAQ (reference sequence). Here the CDR3 reads CASSQGAGTGANVLTF. Written as DNA, the CDR3 is TGCGCCAGCAGCCAAGGGGCAGGGACTGGGGCCAACGTCCTGACTTTC.

By its share, this clonotype is medium-sized. The chain uses TRBV20-1 and TRBJ2-5; D gene uncertain. CDR1 is DFQATT and CDR2 is SNEGSKA in the germline V gene (reference sequence). Trimming took 4 bases from V and 5 from J, leaving 14 bases between them. CDR3 size: 13 residues. CDR3 nucleotides: TGCAGTGCTAAGGTAGTTAGTGGTGAGACCCAGTACTTC. Its translation is CSAKVVSGETQYF.